The present TCR beta chain was sequenced within a study of PD-L1 blockade in urothelial cancer. Produced via immunoSEQ multiplex PCR; TCRdb's table is partial and in-frame only. The profile shows 31,000 or so clones, approximately 90% of them singletons. Indicated time point: peripheral blood 6 weeks after treatment start. The cohort comprised individuals with locally advanced or metastatic urothelial carcinoma. Samples were collected from each patient before treatment and during treatment. Each patient gave between 1 and 8 of them in total. V lost 3 bases and J lost 0, with 12 bases in between. Germline lookup yields CDR1 SGHDT and CDR2 YYEEEE. The CDR3 has 16 residues. Study findings and constraints: Better survival was predicted by below-median pretreatment blood TCR clonality.

About this clone: As yet, its antigen is unknown.

This sequence originates from a man older than 75 with urothelial cancer. Sequenced here: PBMCs, sampled around atezolizumab (anti-PD-L1) treatment. V is TRBV5-6 and J is TRBJ1-4, with D perhaps matching TRBD1 (5 bases). Here the CDR3 DNA reads TGTGCCAGCAGCTGGGGACGGGGGGCAACTAATGAAAAACTGTTTTTT. Encoded protein: CASSWGRGATNEKLFF.